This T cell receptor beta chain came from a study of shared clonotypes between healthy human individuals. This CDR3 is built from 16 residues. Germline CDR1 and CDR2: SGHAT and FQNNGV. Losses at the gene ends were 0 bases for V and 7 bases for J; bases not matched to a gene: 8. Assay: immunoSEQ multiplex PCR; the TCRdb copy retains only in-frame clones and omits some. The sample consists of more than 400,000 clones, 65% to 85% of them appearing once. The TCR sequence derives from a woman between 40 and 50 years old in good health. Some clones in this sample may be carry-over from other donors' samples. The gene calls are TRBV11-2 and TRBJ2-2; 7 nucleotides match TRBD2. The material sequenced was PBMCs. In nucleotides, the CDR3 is TGTGCCAGCAGCTTAGATCGGGCTAGCGGTGGCGGGGAGCTGTTTTTT. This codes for CASSLDRASGGGELFF.